This is a list of T cell receptor beta chains from one sample in a study of T cell repertoires in cytomegalovirus infection. Each CDR3 protein gets one entry after TCRdb re-called the reads with MiXCR. This table has hundreds of thousands of distinct CDR3 sequences, approximately 32% appearing once. For these TCRs, the target antigens are not known. The source material was cultured PBMCs, sampled from culture after CMV antigen stimulation. The receptors were sampled from a human donor in good health (CMV status not recorded). Some clones in this sample may be carry-over from other donors' samples. CDR3s include the opening cysteine and the closing phenylalanine or tryptophan. A D gene is named only where the DNA matches it firmly. Clone sizes are given selectively: once, few, many, or a class where the clone is expanded.

size: -; D: -; V: TRBV5-5; J: TRBJ2-4; CDR3: CASSPEVVAKNIQYF; DNA: TGTGCCAGCAGCCCGGAAGTTGTAGCCAAAAACATTCAGTACTTC
size: few; D: -; V: TRBV12-3/TRBV12-4; J: TRBJ1-2; CDR3: CASSLEARRYGYTF; DNA: TGTGCCAGCAGTTTAGAGGCGCGGCGATATGGCTACACCTTC
size: -; D: TRBD1; V: TRBV5-5; J: TRBJ2-3; CDR3: CASSPGDRSTDTQYF; DNA: TGTGCCAGCAGCCCGGGGGACAGGAGCACAGATACGCAGTATTTT
size: many; D: -; V: TRBV7-8; J: TRBJ2-5; CDR3: CATLKGDRYQETQYF; DNA: TGTGCCACCCTCAAAGGAGACAGGTACCAAGAGACCCAGTACTTC
size: few; D: TRBD1; V: TRBV6-1; J: TRBJ1-5; CDR3: CASSESRTGGNQPQHF; DNA: TGTGCCAGCAGTGAAAGTAGGACAGGGGGGAATCAGCCCCAGCATTTT
size: once; D: -; V: TRBV7-9; J: TRBJ2-1; CDR3: CASSLSEAIWDYNEQFF; DNA: TGTGCCAGCAGCTTATCTGAGGCTATTTGGGACTACAATGAGCAGTTCTTC
size: -; D: TRBD2; V: TRBV19; J: TRBJ2-1; CDR3: CASSFRTSGHHNEQFF; DNA: TGTGCCAGTAGTTTCAGGACTAGCGGGCACCACAATGAGCAGTTCTTC
size: many; D: -; V: TRBV7-2; J: TRBJ2-3; CDR3: CASSPRSDTQYF; DNA: TGTGCCAGCAGCCCGCGCTCAGATACGCAGTATTTT
size: few; D: -; V: TRBV7-9; J: TRBJ1-3; CDR3: CASSFGTDGNTIYF; DNA: TGTGCCAGCAGCTTCGGGACTGACGGTAACACCATATATTTT
size: -; D: TRBD1; V: TRBV28; J: TRBJ1-1; CDR3: CASSSGTAPTLAEAFF; DNA: TGTGCCAGCAGCTCCGGGACAGCGCCGACCTTGGCTGAAGCTTTCTTT
size: -; D: TRBD2; V: TRBV7-2; J: TRBJ2-3; CDR3: CASSRLAGGNTDTQYF; DNA: TGTGCCAGCAGCCGACTAGCGGGGGGGAACACAGATACGCAGTATTTT
size: few; D: -; V: TRBV28; J: TRBJ1-1; CDR3: CASSPKDRVNMNTEAFF; DNA: TGTGCCAGCAGTCCAAAGGACCGGGTCAACATGAACACTGAAGCTTTCTTT
size: -; D: TRBD2; V: TRBV12-3/TRBV12-4; J: TRBJ2-3; CDR3: CASSLWTSSEADTQYF; DNA: TGTGCCAGCAGTTTATGGACTAGTTCGGAGGCAGATACGCAGTATTTT
size: few; D: TRBD1; V: TRBV10-3; J: TRBJ1-4; CDR3: CAISDREYEKLFF; DNA: TGTGCCATCAGCGACAGGGAGTATGAAAAACTGTTTTTT
size: many; D: TRBD1; V: TRBV4-2; J: TRBJ1-5; CDR3: CASSQDFMRRDRDFNQPQHF; DNA: TGTGCCAGCAGCCAAGATTTTATGAGAAGGGACAGGGATTTTAATCAGCCCCAGCATTTT
size: -; D: TRBD2; V: TRBV24-1; J: TRBJ2-1; CDR3: CATSLSGDNEQFF; DNA: TGTGCCACCAGTCTAAGCGGGGACAATGAGCAGTTCTTC
size: -; D: -; V: TRBV4-1; J: TRBJ2-5; CDR3: CASSQDTGARLETQYF; DNA: TGCGCCAGCAGCCAAGATACGGGGGCCCGTCTGGAGACCCAGTACTTC